The source of this T cell receptor beta chain is a study of T-cell memory formation after mild COVID-19. Study summary: The study found TCR clusters largely donor specific.

Study-wide findings and caveats: Clones that contracted from day 15 to 85 had balanced CD4/CD8; later expanders were CD4+ biased. Among contracting clones, CD4+ were mainly CM/EM and CD8+ enriched in EMRA.

In TCRdb, the 5' RACE reads were re-called with MiXCR into one record per CDR3 protein. This sample has around 500,000 distinct CDR3 sequences; over 15% occur once, and the top ten carry over 9%. As for this clonotype: Antigen specificity is unknown.

J was trimmed by 5 bases and V by 3 bases; bases with no gene match: 10. This CDR3 contains 16 residues. Sequencing was carried out using PBMCs or a T cell subset sorted from them (not recorded which). The receptor was isolated from an adult woman who had mild COVID-19 (a few samples of this study predate the infection). Cell type and time point are not known. The V call is TRBV12-3 or TRBV12-4, the J call TRBJ2-5; 9 bases map to TRBD2. CDR3 loop: CASSFLAGGPFETQYF. Here the CDR3 DNA reads TGTGCCAGCAGTTTTCTGGCGGGGGGGCCATTTGAGACCCAGTACTTC.